Listed here are 5 T cell receptor beta chains from one sample, sequenced in a study of chemoradiotherapy in HPV16-positive cancers. Repertoires were generated with immunoSEQ multiplex PCR, while TCRdb's copy carries only in-frame clones and drops some. The table includes 850 to 1,100 clones, approximately 80% detected once. Sequencing used tumor tissue, obtained from a patient who underwent chemoradiotherapy. The origin of the receptors is a human donor with HPV-associated anogenital cancer.

This clone was seen more than once but under ten times. V usage is TRBV6-5 and J usage is TRBJ2-7; 10 bases align to TRBD1. The CDR3 runs to 14 residues. V dropped 7 bases and J dropped 3; count of bases not matched to a gene: 6. Germline V CDR1 and CDR2: MNHEY, SVGAGI. The chain's CDR3 is CASTVRTGGYEQYF. The CDR3 DNA sequence: TGTGCCAGCACCGTTCGGACAGGGGGCTACGAGCAGTACTTC.

The J gene is TRBJ1-5, the V gene TRBV5-8, with TRBD1 matching 7 bases. Germline lookup yields CDR1 SGHTS and CDR2 YDEGEE. J lost 2 bases, V lost 4 bases, and 6 bases had no gene match. CDR3 size: 15 residues. CDR3 protein: CASSRAGGGNQPQHF. The CDR3 DNA reads TGTGCCAGCAGCCGAGCAGGGGGAGGCAATCAGCCCCAGCATTTT.

The chain employs TRBV2 and TRBJ2-4; D uncertain. The CDR3 sequence is 14 residues long. V lost 1 base and J lost 5, with 9 bases in between. CDR1 and CDR2 (germline): SNHLY, FYNNEI. CDR3 sequence: CASSEGVGQNIQYF. The CDR3 coding sequence is TGTGCCAGCAGTGAAGGGGTAGGACAAAACATTCAGTACTTC. Variable domain in full (rest from reference TRBV2 and TRBJ2-4): EPEVTQTPSHQVTQMGQEVILRCVPISNHLYFYWYRQILGQKVEFLVSFYNNEISEKSEIFDDQFSVERPDGSNFTLKIRSTKLEDSAMYFCASSEGVGQNIQYFGAGTRLSVL.

J is TRBJ2-5 and V is TRBV6-5; the match to TRBD1 covers 12 bases. The germline V gene encodes CDR1 MNHEY and CDR2 SVGAGI. The ends lost 6 bases at V and 10 bases at J; junction bases unmatched: 12. The CDR3 consists of 15 residues. CDR3 residues: CASRSSGQGAGDQYF. The CDR3 nucleotides read TGTGCCAGCAGATCTTCGGGACAGGGGGCTGGGGACCAGTACTTC.

The J gene is TRBJ2-1, the V gene TRBV9, with a weak D call TRBD1 (7 bases). This CDR3 region has 15 residues. Trimming removed 0 bases from V and 4 bases from J, with 11 bases in between. The germline V gene encodes CDR1 SGDLS and CDR2 YYNGEE. CDR3: CASSVAGGQYNEQFF. The CDR3 nucleotides are TGTGCCAGCAGCGTAGCAGGGGGGCAGTACAATGAGCAGTTCTTC.